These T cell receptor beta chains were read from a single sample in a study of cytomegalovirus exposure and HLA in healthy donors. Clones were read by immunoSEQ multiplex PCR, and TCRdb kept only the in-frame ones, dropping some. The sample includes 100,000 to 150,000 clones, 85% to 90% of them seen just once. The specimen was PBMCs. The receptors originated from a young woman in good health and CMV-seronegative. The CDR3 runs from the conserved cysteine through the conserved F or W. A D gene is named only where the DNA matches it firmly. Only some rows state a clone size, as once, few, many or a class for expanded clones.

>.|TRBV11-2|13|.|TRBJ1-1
TGTGCCAGCAGCTTAGACAGGAACACTGAAGCTTTCTTT
CASSLDRNTEAFF
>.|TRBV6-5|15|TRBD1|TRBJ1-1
TGTGCCAGCAGTCCCCCGGGACAGGCGAACACTGAAGCTTTCTTT
CASSPPGQANTEAFF
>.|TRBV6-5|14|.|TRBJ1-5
TGTGCCAGCAACGCCTACCGGAGCAATCAGCCCCAGCATTTT
CASNAYRSNQPQHF
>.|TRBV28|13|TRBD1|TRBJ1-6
TGTGCCAGCAGTTCCCACAGGGGGTCACCCCTCCACTTT
CASSSHRGSPLHF
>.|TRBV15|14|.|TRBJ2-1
TGTGCCACCAGCCCCCGAGTAGTCGGGAATGAGCAGTTCTTC
CATSPRVVGNEQFF
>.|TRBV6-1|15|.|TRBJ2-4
TGTGCCAGCAGTGAAGGCGCTTCTGCCAAAAACATTCAGTACTTC
CASSEGASAKNIQYF
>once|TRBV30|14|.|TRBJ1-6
TGTGCCTGGAGTGTCGACAGTAATAATTCACCCCTCCACTTT
CAWSVDSNNSPLHF
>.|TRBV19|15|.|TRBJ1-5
TGTGCCAGTAGGAACCGGGACCCGGCGGGACAGCCCCAGCATTTT
CASRNRDPAGQPQHF
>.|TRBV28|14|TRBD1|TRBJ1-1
TGTGCCAGCAGTCCCGGACAGGGGTTCGCTGAAGCTTTCTTT
CASSPGQGFAEAFF
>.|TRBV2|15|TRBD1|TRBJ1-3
TGTGCCAGCAGAGAGGAGACAGGGGCTGGAAACACCATATATTTT
CASREETGAGNTIYF
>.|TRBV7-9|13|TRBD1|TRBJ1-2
TGTGCCAGCAGCACCCGGACAGGTTATGGCTACACCTTC
CASSTRTGYGYTF
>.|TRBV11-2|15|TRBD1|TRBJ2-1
TGTGCCAGCAGCTTAGAGGGACAGGAGTTCAATGAGCAGTTCTTC
CASSLEGQEFNEQFF
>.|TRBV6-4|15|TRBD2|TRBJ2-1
TGTGCCAGTGGGGTCGGGGAGGGGAGGTCCAATGAGCAGTTCTTC
CASGVGEGRSNEQFF
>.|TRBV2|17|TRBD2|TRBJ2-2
TGTGCCAGCAAGGGGACTAGCCCTAAAGTAAACACCGGGGAGCTGTTTTTT
CASKGTSPKVNTGELFF
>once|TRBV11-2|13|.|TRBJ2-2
TGTGCCAGCAGCTCGGTGAACACCGGGGAGCTGTTTTTT
CASSSVNTGELFF
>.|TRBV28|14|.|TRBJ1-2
TGTGCCAGCAGTTTATGGGCCCGGGAGGGCGGCTACACCTTC
CASSLWAREGGYTF
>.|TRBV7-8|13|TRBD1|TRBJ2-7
TGTGCCAGCAGCCGGGACAGGGCCTACGAGCAGTACTTC
CASSRDRAYEQYF
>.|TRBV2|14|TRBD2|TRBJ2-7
TGTGCCAGCAGGCCGACTAGCGGGACGAGGGAGCAGTACTTC
CASRPTSGTREQYF
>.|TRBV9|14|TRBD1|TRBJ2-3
TGTGCCAGCAGCCCGACAGGGGTCGGAGATACGCAGTATTTT
CASSPTGVGDTQYF
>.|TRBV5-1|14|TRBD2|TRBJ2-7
TGCGCCAGCAGCCCAGCGGGGAGCTCCTACGAGCAGTACTTC
CASSPAGSSYEQYF
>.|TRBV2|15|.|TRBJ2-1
TGTGCCAGCAGTTTACTATTGAGCTCCTACAATGAGCAGTTCTTC
CASSLLLSSYNEQFF
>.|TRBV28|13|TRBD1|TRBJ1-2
TGTGCCACCGACAGGGCAGCTAACTATGGCTACACCTTC
CATDRAANYGYTF
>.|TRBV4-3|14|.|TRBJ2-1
TGCGCCAGCAGCCAAGATGGGACTCGAAATGAGCAGTTCTTC
CASSQDGTRNEQFF
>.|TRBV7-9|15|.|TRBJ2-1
TGTGCCAGCAGCTTAGTAGCCCCGCCTTACAATGAGCAGTTCTTC
CASSLVAPPYNEQFF
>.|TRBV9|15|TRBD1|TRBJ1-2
TGTGCCAGCAGCCCTGGACAGGGGGTTGGAGCTGGCTACACCTTC
CASSPGQGVGAGYTF
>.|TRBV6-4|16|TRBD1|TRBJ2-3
TGTGCCAGCAGTCAGTTCTCGACAGGGGGCTATGATACGCAGTATTTT
CASSQFSTGGYDTQYF
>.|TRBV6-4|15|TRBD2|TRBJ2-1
TGTGCCAGCAGTGACTCACTAGCGGGGGGGCATGAGCAGTTCTTC
CASSDSLAGGHEQFF
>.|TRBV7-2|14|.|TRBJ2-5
TGTGCCAGCAGCCAGGCAACTAGCATACAGACCCAGTACTTC
CASSQATSIQTQYF
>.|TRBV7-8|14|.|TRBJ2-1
TGTGCCAGCAAAAACTTTCTCGAATACAATGAGCAGTTCTTC
CASKNFLEYNEQFF
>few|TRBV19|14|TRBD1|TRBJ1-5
TGTGCCAGTAGTCCCGGACAGGGGGGTCAGCCCCAGCATTTT
CASSPGQGGQPQHF
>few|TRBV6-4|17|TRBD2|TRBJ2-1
TGTGCCAGCAGTGACTCGACAAGCGGCGGGGGGTTGGATGAGCAGTTCTTC
CASSDSTSGGGLDEQFF
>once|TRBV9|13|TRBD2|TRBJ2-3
TGTGCCAGCCCCGGGACTATTTCAGATACGCAGTATTTT
CASPGTISDTQYF
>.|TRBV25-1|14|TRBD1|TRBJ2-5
TGTGCCAGCAGTCCCCAGGGGGCTCTGGAGACCCAGTACTTC
CASSPQGALETQYF
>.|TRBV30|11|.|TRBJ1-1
TGTGCCTGGGCCAGGGTGGGTGAAGCTTTCTTT
CAWARVGEAFF
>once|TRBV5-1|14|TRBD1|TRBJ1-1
TGCGCCAGCTCCCTGGGACAGGGCGGGACTGAAGCTTTCTTT
CASSLGQGGTEAFF
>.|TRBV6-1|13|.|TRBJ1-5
TGTGCCAGCGAGGGACTGACCCATCAGCCCCAGCATTTT
CASEGLTHQPQHF
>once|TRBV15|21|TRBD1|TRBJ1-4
TGTGCCACCAGCAGAGAAGATCCCGGGACAGCCGCCCTTAACGATAATGAAAAACTGTTTTTT
CATSREDPGTAALNDNEKLFF
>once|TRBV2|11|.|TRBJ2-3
TGTGCCAGCACACGGCGGGACGGGCAGTATTTT
CASTRRDGQYF
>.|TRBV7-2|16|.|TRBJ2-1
TGTGCCAGCAGCTTCGACGGGCAGGGCGGTGCTGCTGAGCAGTTCTTC
CASSFDGQGGAAEQFF
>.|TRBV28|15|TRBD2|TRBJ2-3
TGTGCCATCGGGACTAGCGGGGGGGTTTTAGATACGCAGTATTTT
CAIGTSGGVLDTQYF
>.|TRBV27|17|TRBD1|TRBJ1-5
TGTGCCAGCAGAGCAGGGACAGGGCTACGGAGCAATCAGCCCCAGCATTTT
CASRAGTGLRSNQPQHF
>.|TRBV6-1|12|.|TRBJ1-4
TGTGCCAGCAGTCCACAGGGAGAAAAACTGTTTTTT
CASSPQGEKLFF
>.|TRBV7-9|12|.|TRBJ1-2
TGTGCCAGCACCCCTATGGACTATGGCTACACCTTC
CASTPMDYGYTF
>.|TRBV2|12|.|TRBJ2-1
TGTGCCAGCATGGGAGACTACAATGAGCAGTTCTTC
CASMGDYNEQFF
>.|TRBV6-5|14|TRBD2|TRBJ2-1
TGTGCCAGCAGTGCTAGCGGGGGGGTGAATGAGCAGTTCTTC
CASSASGGVNEQFF
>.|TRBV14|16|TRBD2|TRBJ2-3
TGTGCCAGCAGCCAAGAAGGTCAGCGGGGGACAGATACGCAGTATTTT
CASSQEGQRGTDTQYF
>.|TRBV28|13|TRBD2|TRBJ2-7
TGTGCCAGCAGTCCGGGAGGGCCGAACGAGCAGTACTTC
CASSPGGPNEQYF
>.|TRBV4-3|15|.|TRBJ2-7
TGCGCCAGCAGCCCTGGGGGCGGGGGCTCCTACGAGCAGTACTTC
CASSPGGGGSYEQYF
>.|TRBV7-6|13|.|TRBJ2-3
TGTGCCAGCAGCCCACAGGGAGAGGATACGCAGTATTTT
CASSPQGEDTQYF
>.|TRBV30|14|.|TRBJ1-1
TGTGCCTGGCGCGGGGGCGGGGAGAACACTGAAGCTTTCTTT
CAWRGGGENTEAFF
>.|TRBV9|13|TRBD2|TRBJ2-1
TGTGCCAGCAGCGTAGAGCCTAGCGGGGAGCAGTTCTTC
CASSVEPSGEQFF
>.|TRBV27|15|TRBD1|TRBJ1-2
TGTGCCAGCTGCAAGGGACAGGGCCTTAACTATGGCTACACCTTC
CASCKGQGLNYGYTF
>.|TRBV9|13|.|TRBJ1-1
TGTGCCAGCAGCGAGGACAGATACACTGAAGCTTTCTTT
CASSEDRYTEAFF
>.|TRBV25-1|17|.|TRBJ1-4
TGTGCCAGCAGTGAATGGGCCCAGGGGAGAACTAATGAAAAACTGTTTTTT
CASSEWAQGRTNEKLFF